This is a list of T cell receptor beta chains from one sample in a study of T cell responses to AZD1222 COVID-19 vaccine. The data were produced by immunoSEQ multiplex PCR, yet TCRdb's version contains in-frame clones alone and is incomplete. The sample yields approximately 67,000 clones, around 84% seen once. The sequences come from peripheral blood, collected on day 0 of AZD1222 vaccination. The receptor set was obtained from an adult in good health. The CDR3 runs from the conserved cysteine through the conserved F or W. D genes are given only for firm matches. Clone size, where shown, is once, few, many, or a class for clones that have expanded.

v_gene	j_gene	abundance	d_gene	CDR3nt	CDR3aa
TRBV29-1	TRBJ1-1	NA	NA	TGCAGCGTTAGGGGGAACACTGAAGCTTTCTTT	CSVRGNTEAFF
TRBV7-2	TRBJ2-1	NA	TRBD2	TGTGCCAGCAGCTGGGCGGGGGAGCTCTACAATGAGCAGTTCTTC	CASSWAGELYNEQFF
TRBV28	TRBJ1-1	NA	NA	TGTGCCAGCAGTTTAAGCGGGGTTTTTTTGTCGGGTAACACTGAAGCTTTCTTT	CASSLSGVFLSGNTEAFF
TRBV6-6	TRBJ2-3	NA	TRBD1	TGTGCCAGCAGTTCCCAGGGACAGGCAGATACGCAGTATTTT	CASSSQGQADTQYF
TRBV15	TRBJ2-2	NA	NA	TGTGCCACCAGCCCGGGATTAAACACCGGGGAGCTGTTTTTT	CATSPGLNTGELFF
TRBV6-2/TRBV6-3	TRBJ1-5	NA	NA	TGTGCCAGCAGCCTCAACGCTGGGGGAGGTCATCAGCCCCAGCATTTT	CASSLNAGGGHQPQHF
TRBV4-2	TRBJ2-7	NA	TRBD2	TGTGCCAGCAGCCTTCCCCGACTAGCGGAGTTCTACGAGCAGTACTTC	CASSLPRLAEFYEQYF
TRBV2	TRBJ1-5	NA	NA	TGTGCCAGCCGTAAAGAGCCCGACACCTCGGGTCAGCCCCAGCATTTT	CASRKEPDTSGQPQHF
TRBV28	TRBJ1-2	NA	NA	TGTGCCATCAGATCGGGGGGGAACTATGGCTACACCTTC	CAIRSGGNYGYTF
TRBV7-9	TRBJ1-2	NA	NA	TGTGCCAGCAGCCCTCCGCTGGCTTACTATGGCTACACCTTC	CASSPPLAYYGYTF
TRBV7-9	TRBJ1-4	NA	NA	TGTGCCAGCAGCTTATGGGGAGGTGAAAAACTGTTTTTT	CASSLWGGEKLFF
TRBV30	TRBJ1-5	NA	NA	TGTGCCTGGAGTCCCCGGACAGCGAGCAATCAGCCCCAGCATTTT	CAWSPRTASNQPQHF
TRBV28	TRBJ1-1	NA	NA	TGTGCCAGCAGGGTATCGATAGGTCAGACAGCTTTCTTT	CASRVSIGQTAFF
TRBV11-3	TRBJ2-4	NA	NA	TGTGTCAGCAGCTTAGGAGTGGGCAGCATTCAGTACTTC	CVSSLGVGSIQYF
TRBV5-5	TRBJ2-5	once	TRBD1	TGTGCCAGCAGCATGGGACAGGGGGCTCAAGAGACCCAGTACTTC	CASSMGQGAQETQYF
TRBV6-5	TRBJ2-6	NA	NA	TGTGCCAGCAGAAACGGGGGAACGGGGGCCAACGTCCTGACTTTC	CASRNGGTGANVLTF
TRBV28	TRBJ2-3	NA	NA	TGTGCCAGCAGTTTGAGTGGACAGCTCAACACAGATACGCAGTATTTT	CASSLSGQLNTDTQYF
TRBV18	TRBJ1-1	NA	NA	TGTGCCAGCTCACCACCGATGGGGGGTCGAGGCACTGAAGCTTTCTTT	CASSPPMGGRGTEAFF
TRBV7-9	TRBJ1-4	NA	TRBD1	TGTGCCAGCAGCGGAACAGGGGGCCCTGCAACTAATGAAAAACTGTTTTTT	CASSGTGGPATNEKLFF
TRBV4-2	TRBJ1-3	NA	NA	TGTGCCAGCAGCCAAGGAATTGGGGGCTCATCTGGAAACACCATATATTTT	CASSQGIGGSSGNTIYF
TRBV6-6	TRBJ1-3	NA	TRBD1	TGTGCCAGCAGTCTAAAGCCGGGACAGGGCATTGGAAACACCATATATTTT	CASSLKPGQGIGNTIYF
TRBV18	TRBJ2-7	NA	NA	TGTGCCAGCTCACCACCGGGTTACGAGCAGTACTTC	CASSPPGYEQYF
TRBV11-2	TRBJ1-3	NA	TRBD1	TGTGCCAGCAGCTTACAGGGGGGCGGAAACACCATATATTTT	CASSLQGGGNTIYF
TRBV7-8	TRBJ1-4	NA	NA	TGTGCCAGCAGCCCAGAGGGTAGGACTAATGAAAAACTGTTTTTT	CASSPEGRTNEKLFF
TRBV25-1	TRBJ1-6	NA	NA	TGTGCCAGCAGTTCACCTGCAGGGGTGAATTCACCCCTCCACTTT	CASSSPAGVNSPLHF
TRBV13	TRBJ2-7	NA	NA	TGTGCCAGCAGCTTAGGCCAAGTAGGGTACGAGCAGTACTTC	CASSLGQVGYEQYF
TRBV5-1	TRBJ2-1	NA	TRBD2	TGCGCCAGCAGCGTGGTGGGGACTAGTTCCTCATTTACAAGTGAGCAGTTCTTC	CASSVVGTSSSFTSEQFF
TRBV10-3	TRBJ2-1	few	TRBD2	TGTGCCACCTCTCGGGGACTAGCCGGGATCTCTTGGGATGAGCAGTTCTTC	CATSRGLAGISWDEQFF
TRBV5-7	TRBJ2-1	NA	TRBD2	TGTGCCAGCAGCTTACTAGCGGGGAATGAGCAGTTCTTC	CASSLLAGNEQFF
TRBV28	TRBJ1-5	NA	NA	TGTGCCAGCAGTCCCCCCCGGGCTCGCAATCAGCCCCAGCATTTT	CASSPPRARNQPQHF
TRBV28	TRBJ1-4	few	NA	TGTGCCAGCAGTTCTTTCGACGGGGCAACTAATGAAAAACTGTTTTTT	CASSSFDGATNEKLFF